Each of the 29 T cell receptor beta chains below was sequenced from the same sample in a study of control samples from healthy donors and cancer patients. TCRdb's table, derived via immunoSEQ multiplex PCR, lists solely in-frame clones and lacks some. The table includes roughly 86,000 clones, about nine tenths detected once. The sample taken for sequencing was blood. Every receptor here comes from a woman between 18 and 30 years old in good health.

This clone was observed a handful of times. The V and J genes are TRBV7-9 and TRBJ1-6; weak D call: TRBD1 (5 bases). The CDR3 consists of 14 residues. V was trimmed by 3 bases and J by 8 bases, leaving 11 bases between them. Germline V gene sequence: CDR1 SEHNR, CDR2 FQNEAQ (reference sequence). CDR3 sequence (DNA): TGTGCCAGCAGCTTTGCAGGGAGGGATTCACCCCTCCACTTT. Translating it yields CASSFAGRDSPLHF.

The rearrangement joins TRBV11-2 to TRBJ2-6; no firm D call. Trimming took 5 bases from V and 4 from J, leaving 9 bases between them. CDR3 size: 14 residues. The germline V gene has CDR1 SGHAT and CDR2 FQNNGV. CDR3 in amino acids: CASSPVTGANVLTF. The CDR3 DNA sequence: TGTGCCAGCAGCCCCGTGACCGGGGCCAACGTCCTGACTTTC.

The CDR3 sequence is CASSLGTGLNEQYF. For the CDR3, the DNA is TGCGCCAGCAGCTTGGGGACAGGGTTAAACGAGCAGTACTTC. The chain employs TRBV5-1 and TRBJ2-7; 8 nucleotides align to TRBD1. V was pared by 0 bases and J by 5 bases, with 4 bases of the junction left unmatched. Looked up from germline, CDR1 is SGHRS and CDR2 is YFSETQ. The CDR3 is 14 amino acids. Filled out from reference TRBV5-1 and TRBJ2-7, the complete variable domain reads KAGVTQTPRYLIKTRGQQVTLSCSPISGHRSVSWYQQTPGQGLQFLFEYFSETQRNKGNFPGRFSGRQFSNSRSEMNVSTLELGDSALYLCASSLGTGLNEQYFGPGTRLTVT.

The chain combines TRBV7-8 with TRBJ1-4; 7 bases are shared with TRBD1. V lost 4 bases and J lost 3; bases outside the gene matches: 8. Per the germline V gene, CDR1 is SGHVS and CDR2 is FQNEAQ. The CDR3 extends over 16 amino acids. CDR3 nucleotides: TGTGCCAGCAGCTCGGCGGGACAGCTACCTAATGAAAAACTGTTTTTT. This codes for CASSSAGQLPNEKLFF.

CDR3 residues: CASSEDRVDTEAFF. In DNA, the CDR3 is TGCGCCAGCAGTGAAGACAGGGTGGACACTGAAGCTTTCTTT. The gene calls are TRBV10-1 and TRBJ1-1; 7 nucleotides agree with TRBD1. The CDR3 covers 14 residues. The trim removed 3 bases at V and 3 bases at J, leaving 4 bases unmatched. Germline values: CDR1 WNHNN, CDR2 SYGVQD (reference sequence).

This clone occurred once. This chain connects TRBV27 to TRBJ1-2; TRBD1 agrees at 9 bases. The CDR3 loop spans 15 amino acids. Germline V gene data show CDR1 as MNHEY and CDR2 as SMNVEV (reference sequence). Trimming at V came to 4 bases and at J to 4 bases, leaving 7 bases not matched to a gene. The CDR3 DNA sequence: TGTGCCAGCAGTTCGCCCGGGACAGGGATCTATGGCTACACCTTC. As protein: CASSSPGTGIYGYTF.

The genes are TRBV15 and TRBJ1-1; D gene unclear. Germline CDR1 LNHNV, CDR2 YYDKDF (reference sequence). V shed 0 bases and J shed 6 bases, with 23 bases lying between them. The CDR3 is 18 residues long. CDR3 sequence: CATSRELGSGLLKSEAFF. The DNA for the CDR3 is TGTGCCACCAGCAGAGAGTTGGGCAGTGGACTGCTTAAGTCTGAAGCTTTCTTT.

The chain links TRBV19 to TRBJ1-2; 7 bases line up with TRBD1. V was pared by 7 bases and J by 3 bases, with 8 bases of the junction left unmatched. CDR3 size: 14 residues. Germline V lookup: CDR1 LNHDA, CDR2 SQIVND (reference sequence). The CDR3 loop reads CASTQGQAYYGYTF. CDR3 nucleotides: TGTGCCAGTACCCAAGGACAGGCCTACTATGGCTACACCTTC.

This chain links TRBV29-1 with TRBJ1-2; possibly TRBD1 for D (5 bases). Germline CDR1 SQVTM, CDR2 ANQGSEA. Trimming removed 0 bases at V and 8 bases at J, with 16 bases between. There are 14 residues in the CDR3. CDR3 residues: CSVEDQSREVGYTF. The DNA of the CDR3 is TGCAGCGTTGAAGATCAAAGCAGGGAAGTCGGCTACACCTTC.

This clone occurred a few times. CDR3 nucleotides: TGTGCCAGCTGGCGGGACGGAGGAGCTTTCTTT. Translated, it gives CASWRDGGAFF. This sequence joins TRBV28 and TRBJ1-1; D possibly corresponds to TRBD1 (5 bases). This CDR3 spans 11 amino acids. The V end was cut by 8 bases, the J end by 10 bases, with 14 bases between. Germline CDR1 is MDHEN and CDR2 is SYDVKM.

The chain combines TRBV25-1 with TRBJ2-5; D tentatively fits TRBD1 or TRBD2 (5 bases each). Germline-derived CDR1 and CDR2 are MGHDK and SYGVNS. The V end lost 1 base, the J end lost 2 bases, and 8 bases lay between the germline ends. The CDR3 totals 14 residues. Written as DNA, the CDR3 is TGTGCCAGCAGTGAATCCGGGGCGCAAGAGACCCAGTACTTC. This gives the protein CASSESGAQETQYF.

This clone was observed a single time. V usage is TRBV28 and J usage is TRBJ1-3, with D possibly being TRBD1 (5 bases). CDR3 length equals 15 residues. Per germline, CDR1 MDHEN and CDR2 SYDVKM. V was pared by 2 bases and J by 1 base, with 9 bases between. The CDR3 reads CASSLPTASGNTIYF. CDR3 nucleotides: TGTGCCAGCAGTTTACCGACAGCTTCTGGAAACACCATATATTTT. The full variable domain, its missing parts supplied by reference TRBV28 and TRBJ1-3, is DVKVTQSSRYLVKRTGEKVFLECVQDMDHENMFWYRQDPGLGLRLIYFSYDVKMKEKGDIPEGYSVSREKKERFSLILESASTNQTSMYLCASSLPTASGNTIYFGEGSWLTVV.

This chain joins TRBV11-2 and TRBJ2-1, with 10 bases fitting TRBD2. CDR1 SGHAT and CDR2 FQNNGV come from the germline V gene. V gave up 0 bases and J gave up 8 bases; unmatched junction bases: 10. This CDR3 has 17 residues. CDR3 nucleotide sequence: TGTGCCAGCAGCTTAGATCTTACTAGCGGGGTATGGGATGAGCAGTTCTTC. This gives the protein CASSLDLTSGVWDEQFF.

The chain joins TRBV10-1 to TRBJ1-2; D is possibly TRBD1 (5 bases). This CDR3 comprises 12 residues. Germline CDR1 reads WNHNN; CDR2 reads SYGVQD (reference sequence). The V and J ends lost 6 bases and 1 base respectively, with 6 bases between them. The chain's CDR3 is CASRGLNYGYTF. CDR3 nucleotides: TGCGCCAGCAGGGGACTTAACTATGGCTACACCTTC.

The chain joins TRBV4-1 to TRBJ1-4; 7 bases fit TRBD1. V lost 2 bases to trimming and J lost 4 bases; unmatched junction nucleotides: 4. This CDR3 region has 15 residues. CDR1 MGHRA and CDR2 YSYEKL come from the germline V gene. CDR3 bases: TGCGCCAGCAGCCAAATGGGACAGAGTAATGAAAAACTGTTTTTT. It yields the protein CASSQMGQSNEKLFF.

The CDR3 DNA follows: TGTGCCAGCCAGGGGTTGGGCTACGAGCAGTACTTC. This sequence encodes CASQGLGYEQYF. The V and J genes are TRBV2 and TRBJ2-7; possibly TRBD1 for D (6 bases). Trimming pared 8 bases from V and 3 bases from J, leaving 11 bases between. CDR1 and CDR2 from the germline V gene are SNHLY and FYNNEI. The CDR3 length is 12 residues. Drawing the rest from reference TRBV2 and TRBJ2-7, the complete variable domain is EPEVTQTPSHQVTQMGQEVILRCVPISNHLYFYWYRQILGQKVEFLVSFYNNEISEKSEIFDDQFSVERPDGSNFTLKIRSTKLEDSAMYFCASQGLGYEQYFGPGTRLTVT.

Regarding this clone: One end of the junction is discordant with germline, which a read error may explain. The chain is built from TRBV2 and TRBJ2-7; 11 bases are a match to TRBD2. The CDR3 runs to 13 residues. CDR1 and CDR2 (germline): SNHLY, FYNNEI. CDR3: CAISPSGGYEQYF. The CDR3, as DNA: TGTGCCATCAGTCCTAGCGGGGGGTACGAGCAGTACTTC.

The chain uses TRBV2 and TRBJ1-1; D may be TRBD1 (6 bases). Germline CDR1 SNHLY, CDR2 FYNNEI. This CDR3 spans 13 amino acids. V was pared by 2 bases and J by 5 bases, with 9 bases between. CDR3 sequence reads: CASSEPGVTEAFF. The DNA of the CDR3 is TGTGCCAGCAGTGAACCAGGGGTGACTGAAGCTTTCTTT.

The genes are TRBV10-3 and TRBJ2-1; D not certain. This CDR3 contains 15 residues. CDR1 is ENHRY and CDR2 is SYGVKD in the germline V gene. Trimming removed 0 bases at V and 0 bases at J, with 6 bases between. CDR3: CAISESTSSYNEQFF. The CDR3 region has the DNA TGTGCCATCAGTGAGTCGACGAGCTCCTACAATGAGCAGTTCTTC.

The chain has TRBV3-1 (or the pseudogene TRBV3-2) and TRBJ2-5; TRBD2 aligns across 7 bases. The V and J ends lost 1 base and 3 bases, in that order; junction bases with no gene match: 5. Per the germline V gene, CDR1 is LGHDT and CDR2 is YNNKEL (reference sequence). This CDR3 contains 15 residues. The CDR3 DNA reads as TGTGCCAGCAGCCAAGCGGGGGGACCTGAAGAGACCCAGTACTTC. Amino acid sequence: CASSQAGGPEETQYF.

V and J are TRBV4-1 and TRBJ2-2; 8 bases fit TRBD2. CDR3 length: 17 residues. V gave up 1 base and J gave up 4 bases; unmatched junction bases: 8. Germline V gene lookup returns CDR1 MGHRA and CDR2 YSYEKL. The CDR3 loop reads CASSQGRTSQLTGELFF. CDR3 nucleotides: TGCGCCAGCAGCCAAGGGCGGACTAGCCAGCTCACCGGGGAGCTGTTTTTT.

V gene TRBV5-1 combines with J gene TRBJ1-3, with TRBD1 identical over 9 bases. From germline, CDR1 is SGHRS and CDR2 YFSETQ. This CDR3 has 14 amino acids. Trimming cost V 7 bases and J 4 bases; bases outside gene matches: 6. The CDR3 coding sequence is TGCGCCAGCCGTACAGGGGGCGAGGGAAACACCATATATTTT. It codes for CASRTGGEGNTIYF.

The chain links TRBV27 to TRBJ2-4; D unclear. The germline V and J ends were trimmed by 4 bases and 0 bases, with 4 bases remaining between them. The CDR3 is 13 amino acids. The germline gives CDR1 MNHEY, CDR2 SMNVEV (reference sequence). The CDR3, as DNA: TGTGCCAGCAGTTCTCTAGCCAAAAACATTCAGTACTTC. Its translation: CASSSLAKNIQYF.

The chain combines TRBV5-1 with TRBJ1-2, with D unresolved. Germline lookup yields CDR1 SGHRS and CDR2 YFSETQ. The germline V and J ends were trimmed by 2 bases and 6 bases, with 2 bases remaining between them. This CDR3 has 10 amino acids. In nucleotides, the CDR3 is TGCGCCAGCAGCTTAAATGGCTACACCTTC. Its protein product is CASSLNGYTF.

This chain connects TRBV5-1 to TRBJ2-5; D may be TRBD2 (7 bases). CDR1 and CDR2 from the germline V gene are SGHRS and YFSETQ. The V gene lost 4 bases and the J gene lost 4 bases, with 11 bases spanning the gap. The CDR3 spans 13 residues. DNA for the CDR3: TGCGCCAGCAGCGGGGGGGCTTTAGAGACCCAGTACTTC. Its translation is CASSGGALETQYF.

The gene calls are TRBV19 and TRBJ2-2; the D gene is possibly TRBD1 (5 bases). In germline, CDR1 is LNHDA, CDR2 SQIVND (reference sequence). Trimming cost V 4 bases and J 1 base, with 7 bases left between them. CDR3 length: 14 amino acids. The CDR3, as DNA: TGTGCCAGTAGTAGTAGGGGGAACACCGGGGAGCTGTTTTTT. Translation: CASSSRGNTGELFF.

CDR3 nucleotide sequence: TGTGCCAGCAGTCCAAACCTCCAGCCCGGGACAGGGAATTCCTACGAGCAGTACTTC. This encodes CASSPNLQPGTGNSYEQYF. The rearrangement joins TRBV27 to TRBJ2-7; 9 nucleotides line up with TRBD1. The V gene end was trimmed by 5 bases and the J gene end by 1 base; junction bases not matched to a gene: 18. The CDR3 runs 19 residues. Germline V CDR1 and CDR2: MNHEY, SMNVEV (reference sequence).

The chain recombines TRBV11-2 with TRBJ2-7; no reliable D call. Germline V gene data show CDR1 as SGHAT and CDR2 as FQNNGV. The CDR3 covers 14 residues. V lost 0 bases to trimming and J lost 6 bases, with 12 bases between them. This CDR3 reads CASSLDLSAGEQYF. CDR3 DNA sequence: TGTGCCAGCAGCTTAGATCTTTCCGCTGGCGAGCAGTACTTC. Full variable domain (missing parts from reference TRBV11-2 and TRBJ2-7): EAGVAQSPRYKIIEKRQSVAFWCNPISGHATLYWYQQILGQGPKLLIQFQNNGVVDDSQLPKDRFSAERLKGVDSTLKIQPAKLEDSAVYLCASSLDLSAGEQYFGPGTRLTVT.

V is TRBV6-4 and J is TRBJ2-1; 8 nucleotides match TRBD2. Germline V CDR1 and CDR2: MRHNA, SNTAGT. The CDR3 is 15 amino acids. With V trimmed by 6 bases and J by 1 base, 5 bases remained unmatched. CDR3 in amino acids: CASSPGGGSYNEQFF. The CDR3 DNA follows: TGTGCCAGCAGCCCAGGCGGGGGGTCCTACAATGAGCAGTTCTTC.